Sequencing of this T cell receptor (beta chain) was carried out in a study of shared clonotypes between healthy human individuals. Study-wide context: Donor ages ranged 18 to 49 years: a couple of women, a few men.

Trimming shortened V by 3 bases and J by 3 bases, and 8 bases separated the two germline ends. Germline lookup yields CDR1 SGHVS and CDR2 FQNEAQ. CDR3 length: 13 residues. Every subset had its genomic DNA shared out evenly among several immunoSEQ plates. TCRdb keeps only in-frame clones here, not all; method: immunoSEQ multiplex PCR. The table shows some 580,000 clones, with approximately 97% occurring only once. Splitting of CD4+ cells produced CD45RA+ naive and CD45RA-negative memory subsets. This TCR derives from a woman aged 25 to 39 in good health. What was sequenced was naive CD4+ T cells sorted from blood. Subset given: CD45RA+ positively selected. The genes are TRBV7-8 and TRBJ1-2, with a possible D match to TRBD1 (5 bases). CDR3 protein: CASSFPRDYGYTF. The CDR3 DNA reads TGTGCCAGCAGCTTTCCCAGGGACTATGGCTACACCTTC.